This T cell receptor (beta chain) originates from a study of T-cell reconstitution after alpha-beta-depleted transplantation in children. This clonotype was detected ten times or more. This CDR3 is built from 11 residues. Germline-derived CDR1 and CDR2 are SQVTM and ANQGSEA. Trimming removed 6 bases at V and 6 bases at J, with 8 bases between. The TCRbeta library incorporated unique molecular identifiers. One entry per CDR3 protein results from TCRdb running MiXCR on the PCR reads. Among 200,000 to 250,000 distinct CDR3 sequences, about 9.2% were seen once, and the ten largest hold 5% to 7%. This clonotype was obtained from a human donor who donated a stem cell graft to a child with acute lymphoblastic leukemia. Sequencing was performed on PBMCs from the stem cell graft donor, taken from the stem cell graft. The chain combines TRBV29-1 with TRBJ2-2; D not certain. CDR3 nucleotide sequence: TGCAGCGTGGTTGGGGCCGGGGAGCTGTTTTTT. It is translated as CSVVGAGELFF.